The rows below give T cell receptor beta chains drawn from one sample of a study of T cell repertoires in cytomegalovirus infection. What these receptors recognize is not known. TCRdb reprocessed the reads with MiXCR, giving one entry per CDR3 protein. Among some 920,000 distinct CDR3 sequences listed, roughly 30% were seen once. Source: cultured CD8+ T cells from PBMCs, taken from culture after CMV antigen stimulation. The receptor source for this set is a human donor in good health (CMV status not recorded). Some clones in this sample may be carry-over from other donors' samples. Both conserved end residues are trimmed from each CDR3.

V gene,CDR3 protein
TRBV2,ASNRQDALYEQY
TRBV7-8,ASSRQAGGSTDTQY
TRBV7-2,ASSLTRTGANTGELF
TRBV9,ASSPSGGVQETQY
TRBV19,ASSIGLAEAF
TRBV27,ASSLTTNRGTEAF
TRBV7-3,ASSLSIYEQF
TRBV6-1,ASSEGRPETNQPQH
TRBV6-2/TRBV6-3,ASTTIRTLGYGYT
TRBV4-2,ASSQEGGEQNYGYT
TRBV6-6,AGSTSTGFYYGYT
TRBV7-8,ASSLEVMGGASDNEQF
TRBV7-6,ASSLENPEAF
TRBV6-1,ASSKQGFSNQPQH
TRBV24-1,ATSDFLPDRESNQPQH
TRBV7-8,ASSSPALTSGDTEAF
TRBV9,ASSVRKVLGTEAF
TRBV11-3,ASSFAFDNEQF
TRBV27,ASSLSRANEQF
TRBV6-5,ASSSQRSHYNEQF
TRBV6-1,ASSGGQKEQF
TRBV11-2,ASSFRGDRRGYT
TRBV12-3/TRBV12-4,ASSLYISSGQETQY
TRBV7-8,ASSRGLRSYEQY
TRBV19,ASTPSRGAGYNEQF
TRBV25-1,ASSERSANYGYT
TRBV7-2,ASSLGFAGFKETQY
TRBV7-6,ASSLGMGGSSYEQY
TRBV7-3,ASSLNRAPPETQY
TRBV7-9,ASSTRTVLSYNEQF
TRBV6-1,ASSEIGDSFYGYT
TRBV9,ASSPKLRGRIPYNEQF
TRBV9,ASSAETGKQETQY
TRBV7-9,ASSLLRLAVIRVEETQY
TRBV12-3/TRBV12-4,ASSFGRPGELF
TRBV7-8,ASSLSTSQPQH
TRBV5-6,ANSFNSYNEQF
TRBV12-3/TRBV12-4,ASSPLDSWRTGELF
TRBV7-8,ASSLGRGAGNTEAF
TRBV4-3,ASSQSGGANTDTQY